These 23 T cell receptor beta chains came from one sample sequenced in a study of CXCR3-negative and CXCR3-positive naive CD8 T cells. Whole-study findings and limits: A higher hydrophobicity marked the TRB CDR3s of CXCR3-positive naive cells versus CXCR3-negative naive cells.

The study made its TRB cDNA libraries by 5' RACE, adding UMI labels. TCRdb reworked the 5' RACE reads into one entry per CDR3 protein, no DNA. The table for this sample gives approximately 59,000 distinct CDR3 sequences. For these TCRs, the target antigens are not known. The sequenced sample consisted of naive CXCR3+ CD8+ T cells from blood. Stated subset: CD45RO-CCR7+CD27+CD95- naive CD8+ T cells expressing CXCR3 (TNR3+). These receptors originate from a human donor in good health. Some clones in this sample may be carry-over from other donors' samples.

CDR3 region: CASPYLGTETYEQYF. This sequence joins TRBV3-2 and TRBJ2-7; absent DNA, TCRdb's TRBD1 call cannot be checked. TRBV3-2 is assigned pseudogene status. CDR3 length equals 15 residues.

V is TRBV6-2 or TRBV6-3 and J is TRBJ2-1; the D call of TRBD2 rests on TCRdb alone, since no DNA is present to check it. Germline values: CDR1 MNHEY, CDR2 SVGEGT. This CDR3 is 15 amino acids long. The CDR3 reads CASSDPSGSYNEQFF.

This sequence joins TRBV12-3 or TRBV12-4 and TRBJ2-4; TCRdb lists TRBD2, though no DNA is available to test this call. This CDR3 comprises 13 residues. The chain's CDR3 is CASSSGGSNIQYF.

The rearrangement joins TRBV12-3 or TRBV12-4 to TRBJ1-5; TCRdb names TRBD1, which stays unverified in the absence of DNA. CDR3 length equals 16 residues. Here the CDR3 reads CASSTRDNGSNQPQHF.

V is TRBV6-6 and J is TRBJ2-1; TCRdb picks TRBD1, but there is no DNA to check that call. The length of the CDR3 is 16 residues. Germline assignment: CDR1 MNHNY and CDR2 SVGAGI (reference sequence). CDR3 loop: CASSYSSGGPCSEQFF.

The CDR3 spells CASSLAGSNEQFF. The genes are TRBV7-9 and TRBJ2-1. The length of the CDR3 is 13 residues. Per germline, CDR1 SEHNR and CDR2 FQNEAQ (reference sequence).

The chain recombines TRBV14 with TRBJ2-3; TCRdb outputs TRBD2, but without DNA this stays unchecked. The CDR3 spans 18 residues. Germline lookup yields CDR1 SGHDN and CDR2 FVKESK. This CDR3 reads CASSQQTSGASSTDTQYF. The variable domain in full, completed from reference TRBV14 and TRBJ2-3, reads EAGVTQFPSHSVIEKGQTVTLRCDPISGHDNLYWYRRVMGKEIKFLLHFVKESKQDESGMPNNRFLAERTGGTYSTLKVQPAELEDSGVYFCASSQQTSGASSTDTQYFGPGTRLTVL.

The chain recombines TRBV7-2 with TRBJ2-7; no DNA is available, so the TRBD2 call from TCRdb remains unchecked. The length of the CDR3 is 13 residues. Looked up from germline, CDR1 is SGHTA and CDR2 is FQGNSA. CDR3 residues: CASSLGETYEQYF.

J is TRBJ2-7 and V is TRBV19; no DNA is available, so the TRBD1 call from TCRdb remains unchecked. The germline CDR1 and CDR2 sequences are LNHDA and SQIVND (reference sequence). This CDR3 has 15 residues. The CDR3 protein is CASSSPGGAVAEQYF.

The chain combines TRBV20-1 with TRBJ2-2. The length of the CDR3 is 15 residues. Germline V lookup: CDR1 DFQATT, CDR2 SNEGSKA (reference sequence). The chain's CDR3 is CSAKSLVSNTGELFF.

CDR3 sequence reads: CANKDRDEQFF. V and J are TRBV10-3 and TRBJ2-1; absent DNA, TCRdb's TRBD1 call cannot be checked. Germline CDR1 ENHRY, CDR2 SYGVKD. The CDR3 spans 11 residues.

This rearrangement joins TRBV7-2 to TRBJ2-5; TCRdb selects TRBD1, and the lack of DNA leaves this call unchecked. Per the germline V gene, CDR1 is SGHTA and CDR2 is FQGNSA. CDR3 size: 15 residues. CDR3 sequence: CASSSGTVNTETQYF.

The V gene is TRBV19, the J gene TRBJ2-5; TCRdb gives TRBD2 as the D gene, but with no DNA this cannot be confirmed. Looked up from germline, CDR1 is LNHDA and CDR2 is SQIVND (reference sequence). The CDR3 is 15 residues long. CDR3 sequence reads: CASSGLDTLQETQYF.

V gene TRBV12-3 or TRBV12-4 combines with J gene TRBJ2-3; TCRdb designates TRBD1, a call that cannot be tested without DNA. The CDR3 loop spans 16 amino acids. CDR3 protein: CASRSRQGEATDTQYF.

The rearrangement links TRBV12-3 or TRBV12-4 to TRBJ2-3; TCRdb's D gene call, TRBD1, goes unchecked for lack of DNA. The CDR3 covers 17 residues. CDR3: CASSSTATGMLVDTQYF.

CDR3 sequence reads: CASSDTGGLTPLHF. The J gene is TRBJ1-6, the V gene TRBV6-2 or TRBV6-3; TCRdb's D call of TRBD1 is untestable without DNA. Germline loops: CDR1 MNHEY, CDR2 SVGEGT. There are 14 residues in the CDR3.

CDR3: CASSLVDSPNYEQYF. The chain couples TRBV11-3 to TRBJ2-7; absent DNA, TCRdb's TRBD1 call cannot be checked. This CDR3 region has 15 residues. The germline V gene encodes CDR1 SGHNT and CDR2 YENEEA.

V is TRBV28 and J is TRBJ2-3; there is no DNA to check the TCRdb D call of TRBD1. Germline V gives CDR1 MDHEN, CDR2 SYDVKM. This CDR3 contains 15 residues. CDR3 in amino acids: CASSYRDRGTDTQYF.

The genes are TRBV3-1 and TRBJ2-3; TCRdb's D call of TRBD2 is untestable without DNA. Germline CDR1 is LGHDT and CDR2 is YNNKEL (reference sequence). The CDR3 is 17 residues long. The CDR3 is CASSLTSGGHLTDTQYF.

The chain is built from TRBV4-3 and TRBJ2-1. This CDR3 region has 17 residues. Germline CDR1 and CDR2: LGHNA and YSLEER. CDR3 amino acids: CASSQGLSGGPYNEQFF.

CDR3 loop: CASNPLGSYEQYF. The rearrangement uses TRBV28 and TRBJ2-7. CDR1 is MDHEN and CDR2 is SYDVKM in the germline V gene. CDR3 length equals 13 residues.

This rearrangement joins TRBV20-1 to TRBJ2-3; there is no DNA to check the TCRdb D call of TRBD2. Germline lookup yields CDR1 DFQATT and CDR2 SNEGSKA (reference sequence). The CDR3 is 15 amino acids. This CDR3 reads CSARVLRGSTDTQYF.

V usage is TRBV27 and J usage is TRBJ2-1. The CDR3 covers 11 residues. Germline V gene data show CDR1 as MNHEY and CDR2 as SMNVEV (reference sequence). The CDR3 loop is CASSYFNEQFF.